The 5 T cell receptor beta chains in this list originate from one sample, sequenced in a study of T-cell reconstitution after alpha-beta-depleted transplantation in children. Unique molecular identifiers were used to barcode this TCRbeta library. TCRdb reprocessed the PCR reads via MiXCR and lists one record per CDR3 protein. The sample records fewer than 550,000 distinct CDR3 sequences, roughly 16% being singletons. The sample was PBMCs, mostly from graft donor cells, taken 360 days after TCRalphabeta/CD19-depleted stem cell transplant. Receptors were obtained from a boy under two years old who had a stem cell transplant for Wiskott-Aldrich syndrome, so the T cells may come from the graft donor.

This clonotype has more than one count but fewer than ten. V usage is TRBV6-5 and J usage is TRBJ1-5; 9 bases match TRBD1. CDR1 MNHEY and CDR2 SVGAGI come from the germline V gene. There are 16 residues in the CDR3. Germline trimming cut 2 bases from V and 4 bases from J; bases unmatched to any gene: 6. The CDR3 spells CASSYLSGTGNQPQHF. The DNA for the CDR3 is TGTGCCAGCAGTTACCTTTCTGGGACAGGGAATCAGCCCCAGCATTTT.

This clonotype was detected once. The genes are TRBV15 and TRBJ2-7; D gene ambiguous. Germline CDR1 reads LNHNV; CDR2 reads YYDKDF (reference sequence). The CDR3 contains 13 residues. The germline V and J ends were trimmed by 1 base and 3 bases, with 7 bases remaining between them. CDR3 bases: TGTGCCACCAGCAGAGGATTTCTCTACGAGCAGTACTTC. This encodes CATSRGFLYEQYF.

This clonotype has just a few counts. The CDR3 spells CSASVDRDQPQHF. The CDR3 DNA reads TGCAGTGCTAGTGTAGACAGGGATCAGCCCCAGCATTTT. This chain uses TRBV20-1 with TRBJ1-5; 7 bases fit TRBD1. The CDR3 runs 13 residues. Germline loops: CDR1 DFQATT, CDR2 SNEGSKA (reference sequence). V trimming: 3 bases; J trimming: 5 bases; junction bases outside the gene matches: 4.

The sample holds a few counts of this clonotype. The gene calls are TRBV20-1 and TRBJ2-1, with 10 bases that match TRBD2. From germline, CDR1 is DFQATT and CDR2 SNEGSKA (reference sequence). The junction had 7 bases not matched to a gene; V was cut back by 3 bases and J by 2 bases. The CDR3 is 16 residues long. In DNA, the CDR3 is TGCAGTGCTAGTAGGGGACTAGCGCACCCCTACAATGAGCAGTTCTTC. Amino acid sequence: CSASRGLAHPYNEQFF.

This clonotype was detected many times. The gene calls are TRBV5-5 and TRBJ2-1, with 8 bases identical to TRBD1. CDR1 and CDR2 (germline): SGHKS, YYEKEE (reference sequence). V dropped 0 bases and J dropped 1; count of bases not matched to a gene: 0. This CDR3 region has 15 residues. The CDR3 region has the DNA TGTGCCAGCAGCTTGGGACAGGGGTCCTACAATGAGCAGTTCTTC. Protein product: CASSLGQGSYNEQFF.